This T cell receptor (beta chain) came from a study of cytomegalovirus exposure and HLA in healthy donors (dated by TCRdb to 2017 to 2019). Concerning the study at large: An earlier analysis of roughly 630 of the donors reported more than 250 Gb of sequence data and 117 million unique TCR beta sequences from 150 million to 200 million T cells. Approximately 300 gigabases of sequencing data and approximately 85 million unique TCR sequences were included in an early release covering 550 to 800 HLA-typed donors. The genetic ancestry cluster associated with self-reported Caucasian donors included roughly four fifths of the roughly 390 genotyped donors. The study was designed to test whether signatures of past pathogen exposure could be identified by cataloging public T cell receptors. The study used immunosequencing to profile the T cell repertoires of several hundred subjects and linked those repertoires to cytomegalovirus serostatus. A separate validation cohort of over 95 different subjects was used in addition to the roughly 700-subject first cohort. To predict cytomegalovirus infection status, the study brought together high-throughput TCR immunosequencing, statistical association of individual TCRs with disease status, and machine learning. In a later analysis, previously published TCR beta repertoires from 670 or so donors were re-analyzed and high-resolution HLA genotyping was added so that TCR occurrence patterns could be studied. Rather than drawing on any new phenotypic data, the later analysis identified candidate immune exposures from TCR beta sequences and the way those sequences occurred across donors. An earlier analysis of more than 450 of the donors used high-throughput TCR beta sequencing to judge whether each TCR beta V gene segment behaved as functional or pseudogenic. Alongside the repertoire data, information on donor age, sex, ethnicity and CMV serostatus was compiled. In a later genetic analysis, genome-wide SNP genotypes for about 55% of the roughly 700 donors were used, and that subset was treated as a discovery cohort. Every discovery cohort repertoire had been produced on one sequencing platform. HLA typing included class I and class II loci at four-digit resolution. The number of typed donors differed by locus: about 620-640 for A, B, C, DRB1 and DQB1; 500 to 550 for DQA1; 606 for DPA1; and some 450 for DPB1. Roughly five DR-DQ haplotypes were handled as single units for association and clustering because linkage in the cohort was strong. Across about 370 genotyped donors of the cohort, an average of approximately 200,000 unique TCR beta nucleotide sequences per donor were sequenced, and roughly 17% of those sequences were non-productive.

In its sample, this clone was seen once. Its antigen is still unknown. Per-base qualities were not stored, and no clone one base away is much larger. The library was produced with the immunoSEQ multiplex PCR assay. A mixture of 60 forward primers for TCR Vbeta segments and 13 reverse primers for TCR Jbeta segments was used in the multiplex PCR. Amplification of the CDR3 region of rearranged TCR beta genes was performed with a multiplex PCR assay on genomic DNA. The Illumina HiSeq System was used to sequence the amplified TCR beta libraries as 87-base-pair reads. Turning to the authors' computational methods: Across the 500 to 750 repertoires, a later analysis counted around 80 million unique TCR beta chains, about 10 million of which were shared by at least two donors. To remove PCR and sequencing errors, raw reads were error-corrected and collapsed into unique sequences using a nearest-neighbor algorithm that merged closely related sequences. To assign V, D and J gene segments, CDR3 sequences were aligned to IMGT reference sequences. For a sequence to be retained, a match of at least six nucleotides was required to both a V gene segment and a J gene segment. Rearrangements were called productive when the CDR3 lacked stop codons and stayed in frame with V and J; all others were non-productive. CDR3 was defined according to IMGT convention as the region running from the second conserved V-encoded cysteine to the conserved J-encoded phenylalanine. Sequences without an unambiguous match to a single V gene segment were excluded from the earlier analysis of several hundred of the donors. In an earlier analysis of around 590 of the donors, a V segment was called functional when productive rearrangements were above 56.7%, and segregating when the standard deviation between donors exceeded 5%. To diagnose cytomegalovirus status from the catalog of TCR beta chain sequences, a statistical classification framework was built. In a later analysis, V and J genes were assigned by comparing TCR nucleotide sequences against IMGT/GENE-DB human TR gene sequences. The TCRdist pipeline was used in a later analysis to assign CDR3 sequences and most-parsimonious VDJ recombination scenarios. In a later analysis, each TCR beta chain was defined by its CDR3 amino acid sequence together with its V-gene family, and reads lacking a unique V-gene family were excluded. A later analysis removed 592 highly shared, low-generation-probability nucleotide sequences to deal with suspected cross-contamination and a sequencing artifact. For each public chain, a later analysis derived a clonal expansion index from normalized ranks of inferred template counts within each repertoire. In a later analysis, generation probabilities were computed with a VDJ recombination model fitted to out-of-frame rearrangements, and the resulting probabilities were checked against IGoR. Hypergeometric tests were used in a later analysis to score TCR-TCR, TCR-HLA and TCR-CMV co-occurrence, with a repertoire-size bias correction applied to the TCR pairs. In a later analysis, false discovery rates were estimated by permuting HLA or CMV assignments 20 times. A later analysis grouped co-occurring TCRs with DBSCAN, adding TCRdist sequence similarity when clustering within HLA-allele-positive subsets. Repertoires with fewer than 30,000 or more than 120,000 public chains, plus five repertoires with anomalous nucleotide sharing, were excluded from co-occurrence clustering. TCRdb re-hosts the immuneACCESS table, in-frame sequences only. Its copies lack some clones; in the studies checked, an unresolved V gene accounts for under half of them, and the cause for the rest is not known. D and trimming were read from the DNA, whereas the V and J calls and clone size are those reported in that table. The sample table records tens of thousands of clones; around 79% of these occur just once. Less than 25% of the sample comes from the top ten.

Here is what the overall study found, with its caveats: A further reported finding was that TCR beta sequences accurately predicted the HLA-A and HLA-B alleles for most subjects in the first cohort. Presence/absence analyses assumed roughly uniform sequencing depth across donors, an assumption that may not hold. According to a later analysis, TCR association rates differed among HLA loci, with DRB1 alleles showing the most associated TCRs and HLA-C alleles showing the fewest. The authors suggested that the approach could potentially be extended to other disease states and immunological phenotypes. A later analysis found that HLA-associated TCR beta chains were more clonally expanded and had lower generation probabilities than equally common non-associated chains. For the cohort, immune exposure information was limited to CMV serostatus. Because HLA typing was missing for some donors at each locus, association tests included only the typed subset. A cluster of highly shared sequence variants was judged likely to be a technical artifact of the sequencing pipeline. Three of the identified cytomegalovirus-associated TCR beta chains were confirmed in vitro to be specific for cytomegalovirus antigens. Strong co-occurrence of HLA alleles, especially DR and DQ, made assigning TCR associations to individual alleles difficult. Correlated functional status among segregating V segments might reflect linkage disequilibrium, but an unknown experimental factor could not be ruled out. The classifier was reported to diagnose cytomegalovirus status with high specificity and sensitivity in both the original cohort and the validation cohort. This cohort had only TCR beta chains sequenced, and the lack of alpha or paired-chain data limited which features could be detected. According to a later analysis, most CMV-associated TCR beta chains appeared to be HLA-restricted, and the HLA associations seemed to be driven largely by CMV exposure. The 87-base-pair reads could not distinguish some IMGT-functional V segments, including TRBV6-2 and TRBV6-3, so those segments were excluded. The earlier analysis of 450 to 700 of the donors excluded over 15 rarely observed V segments, including chromosome 9 orphons, because counts were too low. While some public TCRs were present in many individuals, most TCR sequences turned up only very rarely across donors. Several of the top co-occurrence clusters appeared to be linked to parvovirus B19, influenza, CMV and Epstein-Barr virus, according to a later analysis. In an earlier analysis of roughly 560 of the donors, most TCR beta V segments were observed in productive rearrangements about 87% or about 30% of the time, broadly matching IMGT annotations. Compared with the approximately 670-donor mean, donors in an Asian-associated ancestry cluster had fewer N-insertions in productive TCRs, according to a later genetic analysis. Specific HLA alleles were associated with about 17,000 TCR beta sequences at a false discovery rate of 0.05 in a later analysis. The study gave a list of under 200 TCR beta chains associated with cytomegalovirus. A later genetic analysis associated a missense DCLRE1C variant with V-gene and J-gene trimming of TCR beta chains, and an independent cohort replicated the association.

Trimming takes 3 bases off V and 4 bases off J; junction bases not matched to a gene: 10. CDR1 LNHNV and CDR2 YYDKDF are derived from the germline V gene (reference sequence). From the cysteine up to the phenylalanine, the CDR3 has a length of 16 residues. Only CDR3 DNA is held: 48 bases, read in frame from base 1. In total, 500 to 700 healthy bone marrow donors made up the cohort. Cohort members were all nominally healthy when sampled, although unrecorded immune exposures were likely present. The donor tested CMV seropositive, placing the donor among the 250 to 300 seropositive members of the cohort. Each donor provided a peripheral blood sample, and peripheral blood mononuclear cells were used for TCR beta sequencing. The Qiagen DNeasy Blood Extraction Kit was used to extract genomic DNA from the blood cell samples.

This TCR came from a woman aged 40 to 50 in good health and CMV-seropositive. The chain couples TRBV15 to TRBJ2-5; 8 of the junction bases match TRBD1. Sequencing was performed on PBMCs. The sequenced DNA is TGTGCCACCAGCAGGTTTCGGGGACAGGCAACAGAGACCCAGTACTTC. It encodes CATSRFRGQATETQYF.